The 10 T cell receptor beta chains below were found in one sample sequenced in a study of cytomegalovirus exposure and HLA in healthy donors. Profiling relied on immunoSEQ multiplex PCR, and the TCRdb table lists in-frame clones only, not all of them. Among 250,000 to 400,000 clones, 88% were seen once, and the ten largest hold roughly 0.88%. The sequenced sample consisted of PBMCs. The receptor source for this set is a man aged 30-40 years in good health and CMV-seronegative.

Note on this clone: This sample includes further DNA sequences coding for the same CDR3. The V and J genes are TRBV4-3 and TRBJ1-1, with a tentative D call TRBD1 (6 bases). This CDR3 has 13 residues. V was pared by 0 bases and J by 5 bases, with 7 bases between. Germline V gives CDR1 LGHNA, CDR2 YSLEER. CDR3 DNA: TGCGCCAGCAGCCAAGACAGGGGAACTGAAGCTTTCTTT. Translating it yields CASSQDRGTEAFF.

V usage is TRBV11-2 and J usage is TRBJ1-6, with 7 nucleotides matching TRBD1. V was pared by 5 bases and J by 14 bases, with 9 bases of the junction left unmatched. The CDR3 has 13 residues. The germline V gene encodes CDR1 SGHAT and CDR2 FQNNGV. CDR3 amino acids: CASSVTAQGALHF. In DNA, the CDR3 is TGTGCCAGCAGCGTTACAGCTCAGGGGGCCCTCCACTTT.

This clone appeared a few times. CDR3 region: CASSPRGRDDQPQHF. The DNA of the CDR3 is TGTGCCAGCTCACCAAGGGGCCGCGACGATCAGCCCCAGCATTTT. J is TRBJ1-5 and V is TRBV18; weak D call: TRBD1 (5 bases). CDR1 is KGHSH and CDR2 is LQKENI in the germline V gene. The CDR3 sequence is 15 residues long. Trimming left V 2 bases short and J 5 bases short, with 13 bases between.

The rearrangement joins TRBV19 to TRBJ2-7; 9 positions match TRBD1. The V gene end was trimmed by 3 bases and the J gene end by 8 bases; junction bases not matched to a gene: 11. CDR3 size: 15 residues. CDR1 and CDR2 (germline): LNHDA, SQIVND (reference sequence). DNA for the CDR3: TGTGCCAGTAGTATCCAGGGACAGGGTAGGTCGAAGCAGTACTTC. It translates to CASSIQGQGRSKQYF.

V is TRBV19 and J is TRBJ2-3; perhaps TRBD1 as D (5 bases). V dropped 3 bases and J dropped 2 bases, with 18 bases sitting between them. The CDR3 length is 17 residues. Germline CDR1 reads LNHDA; CDR2 reads SQIVND (reference sequence). Written as DNA, the CDR3 is TGTGCCAGTAGTATGGGCTTAAAGGGGCCCACCACAGATACGCAGTATTTT. The encoded protein is CASSMGLKGPTTDTQYF. Full variable domain (outside the CDR3, taken from reference TRBV19 and TRBJ2-3): DGGITQSPKYLFRKEGQNVTLSCEQNLNHDAMYWYRQDPGQGLRLIYYSQIVNDFQKGDIAEGYSVSREKKESFPLTVTSAQKNPTAFYLCASSMGLKGPTTDTQYFGPGTRLTVL.

This clone turned up a few times. V is TRBV12-5 and J is TRBJ1-6, with 9 bases lining up with TRBD1. This CDR3 is built from 16 residues. V was pared by 8 bases and J by 6 bases, with 11 bases of the junction left unmatched. Per germline, CDR1 LGHNT and CDR2 FRNRAP. CDR3 protein: CASSMGQGPSNSPLHF. The CDR3 nucleotides are TGTGCTAGTAGTATGGGACAGGGACCTTCTAATTCACCCCTCCACTTT.

V and J are TRBV10-3 and TRBJ2-7; TRBD1 matches at 9 bases. CDR3 length equals 14 residues. The V gene end was trimmed by 6 bases and the J gene end by 4 bases; junction bases not matched to a gene: 7. Germline V CDR1 and CDR2: ENHRY, SYGVKD. The CDR3 coding sequence is TGTGCCATCAGCCCCGGGACAGGGAGTTACGAGCAGTACTTC. As protein: CAISPGTGSYEQYF.

This rearrangement joins TRBV25-1 to TRBJ1-5, with D possibly TRBD1 on 6 matching bases. The CDR3 extends over 14 amino acids. Deletions cut 3 bases from V and 7 bases from J, with 13 bases between. The germline V gene encodes CDR1 MGHDK and CDR2 SYGVNS. In nucleotides, the CDR3 is TGTGCCAGCAGTGACCACGACAGGACCCAGCCCCAGCATTTT. It codes for CASSDHDRTQPQHF.

This chain links TRBV12-5 with TRBJ1-3, with D perhaps TRBD1 (6 bases). The germline V and J ends were trimmed by 3 bases and 0 bases, with 15 bases remaining between them. The CDR3 length is 17 residues. Per germline, CDR1 LGHNT and CDR2 FRNRAP. CDR3 coding DNA: TGTGCTAGTGGTTTTGGGGTCGGGACAAGCTCTGGAAACACCATATATTTT. It translates to CASGFGVGTSSGNTIYF.

V and J are TRBV6-6 and TRBJ2-7; a possible D gene is TRBD1 (5 bases). Trimming removed 7 bases at V and 3 bases at J, with 16 bases between. This CDR3 contains 14 residues. Germline values: CDR1 MNHNY, CDR2 SVGAGI (reference sequence). The CDR3, as DNA: TGTGCCAGCACTACCCCCGACAGACTCTACGAGCAGTACTTC. It translates to CASTTPDRLYEQYF.